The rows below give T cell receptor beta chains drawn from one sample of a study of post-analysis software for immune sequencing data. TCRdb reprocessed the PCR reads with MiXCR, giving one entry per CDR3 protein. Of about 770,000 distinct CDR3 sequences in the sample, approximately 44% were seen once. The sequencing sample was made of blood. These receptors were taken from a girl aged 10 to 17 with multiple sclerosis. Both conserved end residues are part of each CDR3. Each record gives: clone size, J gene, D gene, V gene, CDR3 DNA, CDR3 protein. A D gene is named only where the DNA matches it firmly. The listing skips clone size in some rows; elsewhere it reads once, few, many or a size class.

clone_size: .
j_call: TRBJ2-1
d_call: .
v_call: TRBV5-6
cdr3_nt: TGTGCCAGCAGTTGGCCGAGGGTGGGAGGCAATGAGCAGTTCTTC
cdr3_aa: CASSWPRVGGNEQFF

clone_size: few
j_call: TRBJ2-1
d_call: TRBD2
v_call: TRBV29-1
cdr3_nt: TGCAGCGTTGAATATCCTAGCGGGAGATGGAGTGAGCAGTTCTTC
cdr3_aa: CSVEYPSGRWSEQFF

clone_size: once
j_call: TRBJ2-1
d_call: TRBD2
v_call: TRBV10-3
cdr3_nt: TGTGCCATCAGTGAGCCCTTAGCGGGAGAGTACAATGAGCAGTTCTTC
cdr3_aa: CAISEPLAGEYNEQFF

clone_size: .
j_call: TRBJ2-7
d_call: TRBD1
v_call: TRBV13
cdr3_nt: TGTGCCGGCAGCTTAGGCGGACAGGGGCTATCCTACGAGCAGTACTTC
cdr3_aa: CAGSLGGQGLSYEQYF

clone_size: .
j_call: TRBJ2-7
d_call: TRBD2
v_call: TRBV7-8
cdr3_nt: TGTGCCAGCAGCCCCCAGGGGCGGACTAGCGGAGGAGGTAGAGTTTTTGACGAGCAGTACTTC
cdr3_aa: CASSPQGRTSGGGRVFDEQYF

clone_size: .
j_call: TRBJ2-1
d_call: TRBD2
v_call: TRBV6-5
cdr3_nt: TGTGCCAGCAGAGGACTAGCCAGTAGGGATGAGCAGTTCTTC
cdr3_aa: CASRGLASRDEQFF

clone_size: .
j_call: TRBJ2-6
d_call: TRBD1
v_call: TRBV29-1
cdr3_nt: TGCAGCGTGGGACAGGAAATCTCTGGGGCCAACGTCCTGACTTTC
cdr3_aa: CSVGQEISGANVLTF

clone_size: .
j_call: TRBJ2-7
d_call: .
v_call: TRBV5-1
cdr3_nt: TGCGCCAGCAGCCCAGGTGGGGCCCAGCGCCACGAGCAGTACTTC
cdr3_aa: CASSPGGAQRHEQYF

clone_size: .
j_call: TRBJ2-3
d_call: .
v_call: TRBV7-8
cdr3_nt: TGTGCCAGCAAGACGGGACCCAACACAGATACGCAGTATTTT
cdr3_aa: CASKTGPNTDTQYF

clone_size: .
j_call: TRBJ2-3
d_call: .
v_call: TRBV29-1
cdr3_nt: TGCAGCGTTGTGGACTTCCTCCTTAGCACAGATACGCAGTATTTT
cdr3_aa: CSVVDFLLSTDTQYF

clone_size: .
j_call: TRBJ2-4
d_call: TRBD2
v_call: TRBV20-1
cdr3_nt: TGCAGTGCTAGAGCTAGCGGAGACCTAGCCAAAAACATTCAGTACTTC
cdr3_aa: CSARASGDLAKNIQYF

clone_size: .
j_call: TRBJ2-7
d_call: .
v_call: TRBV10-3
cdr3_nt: TGTGCCATCAGTGACACACCCCACGAGCAGTACTTC
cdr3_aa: CAISDTPHEQYF

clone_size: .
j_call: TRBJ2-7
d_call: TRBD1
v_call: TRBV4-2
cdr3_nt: TGTGCCAGCAGTTCAGGGGACAGGGGGGGGTCCTACGAGCAGTACTTC
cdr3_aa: CASSSGDRGGSYEQYF

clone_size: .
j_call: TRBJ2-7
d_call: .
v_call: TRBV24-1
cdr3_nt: TGTGCCACCAGTGAAACAGGGACCTACGAGCAGTACTTC
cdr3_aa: CATSETGTYEQYF

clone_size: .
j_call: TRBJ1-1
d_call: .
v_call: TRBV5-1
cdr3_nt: TGCGCCAGCAGCTTGTCGGATTTGAACACTGAAGCTTTCTTT
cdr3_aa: CASSLSDLNTEAFF

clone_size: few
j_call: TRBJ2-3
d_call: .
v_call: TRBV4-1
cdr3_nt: TGCGCCAGCAGCCAAGAAGGGCGTCTTAGCACAGATACGCAGTATTTT
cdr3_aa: CASSQEGRLSTDTQYF

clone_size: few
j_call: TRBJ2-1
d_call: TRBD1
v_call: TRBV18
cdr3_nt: TGTGCCAGCTCACCACGGAGGACAGGGGGCGATGAGCAGTTCTTC
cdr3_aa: CASSPRRTGGDEQFF

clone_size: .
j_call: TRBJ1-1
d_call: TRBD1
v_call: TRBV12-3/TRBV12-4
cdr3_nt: TGTGCCAGCAGCCCGACAGGGGAGGCCTCTGAAGCTTTCTTT
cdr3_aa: CASSPTGEASEAFF

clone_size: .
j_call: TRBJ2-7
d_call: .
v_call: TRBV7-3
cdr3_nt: TGTGCCAGCAGCCAACCGGGACTGAGCTACGAGCAGTACTTC
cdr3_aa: CASSQPGLSYEQYF

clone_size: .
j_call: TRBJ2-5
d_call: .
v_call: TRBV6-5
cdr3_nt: TGTGCCAGCACCGGGGGACAGTACCAAGAGACCCAGTACTTC
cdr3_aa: CASTGGQYQETQYF

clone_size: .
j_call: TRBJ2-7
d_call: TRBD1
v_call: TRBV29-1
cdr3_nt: TGCAGCGTTGCGGGACAGGGACTCCTACTCGGCTACGAGCAGTACTTC
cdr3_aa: CSVAGQGLLLGYEQYF

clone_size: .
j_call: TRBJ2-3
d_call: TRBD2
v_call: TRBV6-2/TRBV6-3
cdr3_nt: TGTGCCAGCAGGGGTCGCGGGACTAGCGGGATGGACACAGATACGCAGTATTTT
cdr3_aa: CASRGRGTSGMDTDTQYF

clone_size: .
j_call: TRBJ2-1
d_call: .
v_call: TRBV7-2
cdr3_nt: TGTGCCAGCAGCTCAGAGGCAGGGGCCGGTGAGCAGTTCTTC
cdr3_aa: CASSSEAGAGEQFF

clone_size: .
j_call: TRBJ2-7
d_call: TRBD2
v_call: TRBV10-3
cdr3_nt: TGTGCCATCAGTGATTCGACTAGCGGGAGTGTCTACGAGCAGTACTTC
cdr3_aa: CAISDSTSGSVYEQYF

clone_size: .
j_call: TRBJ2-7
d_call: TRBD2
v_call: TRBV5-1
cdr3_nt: TGCGCCAGCAGCCCATCGGGGACTAGCGGGAACTACGAGCAGTACTTC
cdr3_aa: CASSPSGTSGNYEQYF

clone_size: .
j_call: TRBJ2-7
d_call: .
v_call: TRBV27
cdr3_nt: TGTGCCAGCAGTTTAGGAAGCGGACTGATCTACGAGCAGTACTTC
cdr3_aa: CASSLGSGLIYEQYF

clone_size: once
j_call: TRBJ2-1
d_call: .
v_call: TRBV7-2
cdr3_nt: TGTGCCAGCAGCTTAGTTGGATCGGTGGGGGAGAGACCCAATGAGCAGTTCTTC
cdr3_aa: CASSLVGSVGERPNEQFF

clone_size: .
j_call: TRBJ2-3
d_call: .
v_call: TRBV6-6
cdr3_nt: TGTGCCAGCAGTTATTATCTAGCGAGCAGCACAGATACGCAGTATTTT
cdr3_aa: CASSYYLASSTDTQYF

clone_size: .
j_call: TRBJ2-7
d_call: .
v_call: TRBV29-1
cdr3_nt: TGCAGCGTTGGGGTCCTCCGGGAAAAAACTCCCGAGCAGTACTTC
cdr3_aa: CSVGVLREKTPEQYF

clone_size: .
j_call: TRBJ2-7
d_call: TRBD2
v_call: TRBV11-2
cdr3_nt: TGTGCCAGCAGCTTAATTAGCGGGAGTTCCTACGAGCAGTACTTC
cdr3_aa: CASSLISGSSYEQYF

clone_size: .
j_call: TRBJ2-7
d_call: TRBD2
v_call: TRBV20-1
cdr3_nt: TGCAGTGCTTTTCTAGCGGCCTCCTACGAGCAGTACTTC
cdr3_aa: CSAFLAASYEQYF